Below, 31 T cell receptor beta chains from the same sample are listed, as sequenced in a study of blood T cell repertoires in COVID-19. Generated by immunoSEQ multiplex PCR, the TCRdb table keeps only in-frame clones and is missing some. The data contain approximately 50,000 clones, approximately 86% of them singletons. The specimen was peripheral blood. Receptors were obtained from a woman at least 80 years old with acute or convalescent COVID-19.

This clone occurred a few times. The chain uses TRBV19 and TRBJ1-3; possibly TRBD1 for D (6 bases). Per the germline V gene, CDR1 is LNHDA and CDR2 is SQIVND (reference sequence). V lost 7 bases to trimming and J lost 2 bases, with 12 bases between them. The CDR3 sequence is 14 residues long. The CDR3 DNA reads TGTGCCAGTATCCGGGGGGCGACTGGAAACACCATATATTTT. It yields the protein CASIRGATGNTIYF.

This clone was found once. J is TRBJ2-2 and V is TRBV11-2; D call uncertain. V gave up 5 bases and J gave up 8 bases, with 9 bases separating them. Germline V gene lookup returns CDR1 SGHAT and CDR2 FQNNGV. This CDR3 has 12 amino acids. CDR3 protein: CASSTLRGELFF. CDR3 bases: TGTGCCAGCAGCACCCTCCGGGGGGAGCTGTTTTTT. Using reference TRBV11-2 and TRBJ2-2 for the parts outside the CDR3, the full variable domain is EAGVAQSPRYKIIEKRQSVAFWCNPISGHATLYWYQQILGQGPKLLIQFQNNGVVDDSQLPKDRFSAERLKGVDSTLKIQPAKLEDSAVYLCASSTLRGELFFGEGSRLTVL.

Concerning this clone itself: Other nucleotide sequences in the sample specify the same CDR3. The chain recombines TRBV7-9 with TRBJ2-5, with 10 bases aligning to TRBD2. Germline CDR1 reads SEHNR; CDR2 reads FQNEAQ (reference sequence). V was pared by 3 bases and J by 5 bases, with 6 bases of the junction left unmatched. The CDR3 contains 15 residues. CDR3 DNA: TGTGCCAGCAGCTTGGAGCGGGGGGGCCCTGAGACCCAGTACTTC. Translation gives CASSLERGGPETQYF.

The V call is TRBV3-1 (or the pseudogene TRBV3-2), the J call TRBJ1-5; TRBD1 aligns across 7 bases. The CDR3 has 16 amino acids. J gave up 0 bases and V 1 base, and 3 bases lay outside the gene matches. The V gene's germline CDR1 is LGHDT and CDR2 YNNKEL (reference sequence). CDR3: CASSQGGQISNQPQHF. The CDR3 DNA sequence: TGTGCCAGCAGCCAAGGGGGACAGATTAGCAATCAGCCCCAGCATTTT.

This chain joins TRBV7-9 and TRBJ2-1, with 10 nucleotides matching TRBD1. The CDR3 spans 15 residues. V shed 2 bases, J shed 5 bases, and the junction held 3 bases outside the gene matches. Germline assignment: CDR1 SEHNR and CDR2 FQNEAQ (reference sequence). The CDR3 region is CASSLRGQGHNEQFF. DNA for the CDR3: TGTGCCAGCAGCTTAAGGGGACAGGGGCACAATGAGCAGTTCTTC.

The V call is TRBV29-1, the J call TRBJ2-1; tentatively, D is TRBD1 (5 bases). Germline V gives CDR1 SQVTM, CDR2 ANQGSEA. With 4 bases removed from V and 2 bases from J, the gap between germline ends came to 9 bases. The CDR3 covers 13 residues. The CDR3 protein is CSVGRTTYNEQFF. In nucleotides, the CDR3 is TGCAGCGTTGGGCGGACAACCTACAATGAGCAGTTCTTC.

This chain uses TRBV5-4 with TRBJ2-2; possibly TRBD1 for D (5 bases). CDR1 is SGHNT, CDR2 YYREEE, per germline (reference sequence). The CDR3 is made up of 12 amino acids. V dropped 5 bases and J dropped 8 bases, with 10 bases sitting between them. The DNA of the CDR3 is TGTGCCAGCAGATTACCAGGGGGGGAGCTGTTTTTT. Translated, it gives CASRLPGGELFF.

This rearrangement joins TRBV30 to TRBJ1-4, with unresolved D. Germline V gene sequence: CDR1 GTSNPN, CDR2 SVGIG (reference sequence). CDR3 length equals 12 residues. Trimming cost V 5 bases and J 6 bases, with 10 bases left between them. Here the CDR3 DNA reads TGTGCCTGGGGGGAGGGAGATGAAAAACTGTTTTTT. Encoded protein: CAWGEGDEKLFF. The complete variable domain, with remaining parts taken from reference TRBV30 and TRBJ1-4, reads SQTIHQWPATLVQPVGSPLSLECTVEGTSNPNLYWYRQAAGRGLQLLFYSVGIGQISSEVPQNLSASRPQDRQFILSSKKLLLSDSGFYLCAWGEGDEKLFFGSGTQLSVL.

V and J are TRBV30 and TRBJ2-1; 9 bases align to TRBD1. Unmatched junction bases numbered 7, after V lost 1 base and J lost 6 bases. Germline V gene lookup returns CDR1 GTSNPN and CDR2 SVGIG (reference sequence). The CDR3 loop spans 15 amino acids. The CDR3 DNA sequence: TGTGCCTGGAGTGAAAGGGACAGGGCGGTCAATGAGCAGTTCTTC. Protein product: CAWSERDRAVNEQFF.

The V call is TRBV7-2, the J call TRBJ1-1; 7 bases are a match to TRBD1. J gave up 0 bases and V 1 base, and 2 bases lay outside the gene matches. The CDR3 extends over 15 amino acids. Germline CDR1 and CDR2: SGHTA and FQGNSA. CDR3 sequence reads: CASSLGGTVNTEAFF. CDR3 sequence (DNA): TGTGCCAGCAGCTTAGGTGGGACAGTGAACACTGAAGCTTTCTTT.

This chain joins TRBV19 and TRBJ1-1, with 7 bases matching TRBD1. J lost 5 bases, V lost 1 base, and 7 bases had no gene match. The germline CDR1 and CDR2 sequences are LNHDA and SQIVND (reference sequence). The CDR3 has 15 residues. This CDR3 is CASSIGPGGNTEAFF. The CDR3 DNA follows: TGTGCCAGTAGTATAGGTCCAGGGGGGAATACTGAAGCTTTCTTT.

This rearrangement joins TRBV9 to TRBJ1-2; D is perhaps TRBD1 (5 bases). The CDR3 covers 13 residues. The V gene lost 2 bases and the J gene lost 8 bases, with 13 bases spanning the gap. Germline assignment: CDR1 SGDLS and CDR2 YYNGEE. This CDR3 reads CASSVSREGGYTF. For the CDR3, the DNA is TGTGCCAGCAGCGTGAGCAGGGAGGGGGGCTACACCTTC.

CDR3 residues: CASRTGANYGYTF. Written as DNA, the CDR3 is TGTGCCAGCAGGACAGGGGCTAACTATGGCTACACCTTC. This chain links TRBV2 with TRBJ1-2; 8 bases are shared with TRBD1. Germline CDR1 is SNHLY and CDR2 is FYNNEI. The CDR3 has 13 residues. Trimming removed 6 bases from V and 0 bases from J; junction bases left unmatched: 0.

The gene calls are TRBV5-1 and TRBJ2-3; TRBD1 matches 7 bases. V shed 4 bases, J shed 6 bases, and the junction held 8 bases outside the gene matches. Germline V gene lookup returns CDR1 SGHRS and CDR2 YFSETQ. The CDR3 has 14 amino acids. The CDR3 is CASSGRQGRDTQYF. CDR3 in DNA: TGCGCCAGCAGCGGTAGACAGGGCCGCGATACGCAGTATTTT.

This chain uses TRBV6-5 with TRBJ1-4, with 9 bases aligning to TRBD1. Germline CDR1 MNHEY, CDR2 SVGAGI. This CDR3 is built from 14 residues. Trimming removed 6 bases from V and 7 bases from J; junction bases left unmatched: 6. The CDR3 nucleotides are TGTGCCAGCAGAAGGGGACAGGGAGGTGAAAAACTGTTTTTT. This encodes CASRRGQGGEKLFF.

This clone was picked up a small number of times. The chain is built from TRBV19 and TRBJ1-5; 8 nucleotides align to TRBD1. The CDR3 covers 15 residues. Germline CDR1 is LNHDA and CDR2 is SQIVND (reference sequence). The V segment lost 1 base and the J segment 5 bases; nucleotides outside the gene matches: 4. The CDR3 here is CASSIAAGGYQPQHF. As DNA, the CDR3 is TGTGCCAGTAGTATAGCCGCAGGGGGCTATCAGCCCCAGCATTTT.

The chain employs TRBV2 and TRBJ1-2; TRBD1 agrees at 8 bases. CDR1 is SNHLY and CDR2 is FYNNEI in the germline V gene. The CDR3 is 13 residues long. V was pared by 3 bases and J by 7 bases, with 4 bases of the junction left unmatched. The CDR3 DNA follows: TGTGCCAGCAGTGAGCAGGGGGCGGGTGGCTACACCTTC. This codes for CASSEQGAGGYTF.

This sequence joins TRBV3-1 (or the pseudogene TRBV3-2) and TRBJ2-1; 7 nucleotides line up with TRBD1. This CDR3 spans 13 amino acids. Trimming at V came to 1 base and at J to 6 bases, leaving 0 bases not matched to a gene. Germline values: CDR1 LGHDT, CDR2 YNNKEL (reference sequence). The CDR3 loop is CASSQAGGNEQFF. Written as DNA, the CDR3 is TGTGCCAGCAGCCAAGCAGGGGGCAATGAGCAGTTCTTC.

The chain combines TRBV6-6 with TRBJ2-3; 8 bases map to TRBD1. Germline lookup yields CDR1 MNHNY and CDR2 SVGAGI (reference sequence). The CDR3 has 15 residues. The junction had 8 bases not matched to a gene; V was cut back by 2 bases and J by 7 bases. CDR3: CASSYGRRGHYTQYF. The CDR3 nucleotides are TGTGCCAGCAGTTACGGTCGCAGGGGGCATTATACGCAGTATTTT.

The genes are TRBV6-5 and TRBJ2-7; the match to TRBD1 covers 9 bases. CDR1 and CDR2 (germline): MNHEY, SVGAGI. This CDR3 comprises 11 residues. V trimming: 6 bases; J trimming: 8 bases; junction bases outside the gene matches: 2. The CDR3 nucleotides are TGTGCCAGCAGCGGGACAGGGAAGCAGTACTTC. Translating gives CASSGTGKQYF.

The chain couples TRBV11-2 to TRBJ1-2, with 7 bases identical to TRBD1. CDR3 size: 13 residues. V trimming: 5 bases; J trimming: 2 bases; junction bases outside the gene matches: 2. Per germline, CDR1 SGHAT and CDR2 FQNNGV. CDR3 nucleotide sequence: TGTGCCAGCAGCCCACAGGGGAACTATGGCTACACCTTC. Protein: CASSPQGNYGYTF.

This rearrangement joins TRBV21-1 to TRBJ1-2; TRBD1 is the table's D call and was not checked against the DNA. TRBV21-1 is a known pseudogene. This CDR3 has 14 amino acids. In DNA form, the CDR3 reads TGTGCCAGCAGCAAGTGGGCAGGCGCATATGGCTACACCTTC. This encodes CASSKWAGAYGYTF.

The DNA for the CDR3 is TGTGCCAGCAGTTCTCCGGACAGGGGGGACTATGGCTACACCTTC. Translating gives CASSSPDRGDYGYTF. V is TRBV6-5 and J is TRBJ1-2; TRBD1 aligns across 10 bases. This CDR3 is 15 amino acids long. Looked up from germline, CDR1 is MNHEY and CDR2 is SVGAGI. The V gene end was trimmed by 4 bases and the J gene end by 3 bases; junction bases not matched to a gene: 5.

This chain joins TRBV2 and TRBJ1-4; D unresolved. This CDR3 contains 11 residues. In germline, CDR1 is SNHLY, CDR2 FYNNEI. V dropped 5 bases and J dropped 7 bases, with 5 bases sitting between them. CDR3 region: CASSYSEKLFF. The DNA for the CDR3 is TGTGCCAGCAGTTATAGTGAAAAACTGTTTTTT.

This clone has only a few counts. The chain employs TRBV5-5 and TRBJ1-6; tentatively, D is TRBD1 (5 bases). The CDR3 sequence is 14 residues long. Trimming removed 0 bases at V and 5 bases at J, with 6 bases between. Germline values: CDR1 SGHKS, CDR2 YYEKEE (reference sequence). The CDR3 protein is CASSLARDNSPLHF. The CDR3 nucleotides are TGTGCCAGCAGCTTGGCCAGGGATAATTCACCCCTCCACTTT.

The chain employs TRBV5-6 and TRBJ1-2; TRBD1 aligns across 11 bases. Germline trimming cut 4 bases from V and 4 bases from J; bases unmatched to any gene: 6. This CDR3 is built from 15 residues. Germline assignment: CDR1 SGHDT and CDR2 YYEEEE. CDR3 sequence (DNA): TGTGCCAGCAGCCTCCGGACAGGGGGCGTCTATGGCTACACCTTC. Translation: CASSLRTGGVYGYTF.

This chain connects TRBV11-2 to TRBJ2-1; 8 nucleotides match TRBD1. This CDR3 is built from 15 residues. The germline gives CDR1 SGHAT, CDR2 FQNNGV. Germline trimming cut 5 bases from V and 9 bases from J; bases unmatched to any gene: 12. The CDR3: CASSPGTGKNLEQFF. CDR3 sequence (DNA): TGTGCCAGCAGCCCCGGGACAGGTAAGAACCTTGAGCAGTTCTTC.

CDR3 protein: CASSPGGGHTETQYF. As DNA, the CDR3 is TGTGCCAGCAGTCCGGGCGGGGGGCACACGGAGACCCAGTACTTC. V is TRBV5-6 and J is TRBJ2-5; 8 nucleotides agree with TRBD2. CDR1 is SGHDT and CDR2 is YYEEEE in the germline V gene. The ends lost 5 bases at V and 5 bases at J; junction bases unmatched: 11. This CDR3 region has 15 residues. Full variable domain (rest looked up from reference TRBV5-6 and TRBJ2-5): DAGVTQSPTHLIKTRGQQVTLRCSPKSGHDTVSWYQQALGQGPQFIFQYYEEEERQRGNFPDRFSGHQFPNYSSELNVNALLLGDSALYLCASSPGGGHTETQYFGPGTRLLVL.

The chain employs TRBV7-2 and TRBJ2-1, with a weak D call TRBD2 (7 bases). V gave up 8 bases and J gave up 7 bases, with 15 bases separating them. Germline-derived CDR1 and CDR2 are SGHTA and FQGNSA. The CDR3 is 13 amino acids. The CDR3 sequence is CASGGGHSNEQFF. In DNA form, the CDR3 reads TGTGCCAGCGGCGGGGGACATAGTAATGAGCAGTTCTTC.

The rearrangement uses TRBV3-1 (or the pseudogene TRBV3-2) and TRBJ1-2; 7 bases map to TRBD1. Germline assignment: CDR1 LGHDT and CDR2 YNNKEL (reference sequence). With 4 bases clipped from V and 3 bases from J, the junction kept 2 bases outside the gene matches. The length of the CDR3 is 13 residues. DNA of the CDR3: TGTGCCAGCAGCCGACAGGGAGACTATGGCTACACCTTC. It specifies CASSRQGDYGYTF.

V gene TRBV4-1 combines with J gene TRBJ1-6, with 10 nucleotides matching TRBD1. V dropped 4 bases and J dropped 8; count of bases not matched to a gene: 5. The germline V gene has CDR1 MGHRA and CDR2 YSYEKL. This CDR3 has 15 amino acids. The CDR3 DNA sequence: TGCGCCAGCAGCCCCCGCGGGACAGGGGATTCACCCCTCCACTTT. Residues: CASSPRGTGDSPLHF.